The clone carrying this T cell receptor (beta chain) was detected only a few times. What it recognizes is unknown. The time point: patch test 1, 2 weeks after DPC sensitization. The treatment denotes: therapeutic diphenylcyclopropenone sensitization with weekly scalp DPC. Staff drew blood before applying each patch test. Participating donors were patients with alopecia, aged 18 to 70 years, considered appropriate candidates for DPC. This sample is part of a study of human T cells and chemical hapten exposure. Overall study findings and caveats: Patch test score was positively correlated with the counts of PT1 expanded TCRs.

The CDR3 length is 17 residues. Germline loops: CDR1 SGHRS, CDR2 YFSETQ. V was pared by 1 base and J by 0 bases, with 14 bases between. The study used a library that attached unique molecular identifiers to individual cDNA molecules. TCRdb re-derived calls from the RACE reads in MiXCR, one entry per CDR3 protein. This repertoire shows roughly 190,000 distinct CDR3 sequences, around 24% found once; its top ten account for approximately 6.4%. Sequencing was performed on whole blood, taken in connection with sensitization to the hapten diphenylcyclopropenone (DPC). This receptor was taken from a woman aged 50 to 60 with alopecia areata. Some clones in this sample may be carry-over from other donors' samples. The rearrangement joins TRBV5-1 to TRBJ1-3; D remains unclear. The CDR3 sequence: CASSLLTAGSSGNTIYF. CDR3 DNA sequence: TGCGCCAGCAGCTTGTTAACTGCGGGGAGCTCTGGAAACACCATATATTTT. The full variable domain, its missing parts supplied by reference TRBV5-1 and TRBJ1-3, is KAGVTQTPRYLIKTRGQQVTLSCSPISGHRSVSWYQQTPGQGLQFLFEYFSETQRNKGNFPGRFSGRQFSNSRSEMNVSTLELGDSALYLCASSLLTAGSSGNTIYFGEGSWLTVV.